This passage covers 12 T cell receptor beta chains from one sample sequenced in a study of molecular identifiers for immune sequencing clone quantification. A single record per CDR3 protein comes from TCRdb applying MiXCR to the PCR reads. Of 550,000 to 750,000 distinct CDR3 sequences in the sample, nearly 20% are singletons; the top ten hold roughly 0.85%. Material: naive CD8+ T cells from blood, with Jurkat cell RNA spiked in. The sample's subset: FACS-sorted CD8+CD4-CCR7+CD45RA+ naive T cells. These TCRs come from a human donor in good health. Some libraries in this study had Jurkat cell RNA spiked in.

This clonotype was counted many times. The genes are TRBV12-3 or TRBV12-4 and TRBJ1-5; D is perhaps TRBD1 (5 bases). The V end lost 5 bases, the J end lost 0 bases, and 14 bases lay between the germline ends. This CDR3 comprises 16 residues. The CDR3 spells CASSPGTEYSNQPQHF. The CDR3 DNA sequence: TGTGCCAGCAGTCCGGGGACCGAGTATAGCAATCAGCCCCAGCATTTT.

This clonotype was counted a few times. Just one base apart from a much larger clone, this may be a read error. The rearrangement links TRBV14 to TRBJ1-1; D possibly corresponds to TRBD1 (5 bases). Germline values: CDR1 SGHDN, CDR2 FVKESK. This CDR3 contains 17 residues. Written as DNA, the CDR3 is TGTGCCAGCAGCCTGGGGGGTCCCCAGTCGGTGAACATTGAAGCTTTCTTT. Protein: CASSLGGPQSVNIEAFF.

This clonotype was picked up many times. The V and J genes are TRBV6-5 and TRBJ2-3; D uncertain. The germline CDR1 and CDR2 sequences are MNHEY and SVGAGI. With 4 bases removed from V and 0 bases from J, the gap between germline ends came to 17 bases. The CDR3 has 17 amino acids. The CDR3 spells CASSFYPQSTSTDTQYF. CDR3 DNA sequence: TGTGCCAGCAGTTTTTACCCGCAATCCACTAGCACAGATACGCAGTATTTT.

This clonotype was picked up many times. The chain employs TRBV7-3 and TRBJ2-3; 12 bases map to TRBD2. The CDR3 length is 16 residues. The ends lost 0 bases at V and 6 bases at J; junction bases unmatched: 4. In germline, CDR1 is SGHTA, CDR2 FQGTGA. The CDR3 here is CASSLTLAGGSDTQYF. The CDR3 DNA sequence: TGTGCCAGCAGCTTAACACTAGCGGGAGGAAGTGATACGCAGTATTTT.

This clonotype was seen just once. This may come from a read error, since a much larger clone is one base off. The V call is TRBV7-8, the J call TRBJ2-5, with D perhaps TRBD2 (5 bases). The length of the CDR3 is 14 residues. Germline V gene lookup returns CDR1 SGHVS and CDR2 FQNEAQ. CDR3 nucleotide sequence: TGTGCCTGCAGCCCTAGGAGGTACCAAGAGACCCAGTACTTC. Encoded protein: CACSPRRYQETQYF.

This clonotype was counted ten times or more. J is TRBJ2-7 and V is TRBV11-2; D gene uncertain. Between the trimmed V and J ends, which lost 2 bases and 6 bases, there was a span of 11 bases. CDR3 length: 13 residues. The germline CDR1 and CDR2 sequences are SGHAT and FQNNGV. The CDR3 sequence is CASSLWPAAEQYF. The CDR3 region has the DNA TGTGCCAGCAGCTTATGGCCTGCAGCCGAGCAGTACTTC.

This clonotype was recorded many times. The V and J genes are TRBV25-1 and TRBJ1-1; D not resolved. The CDR3 is made up of 12 amino acids. Germline V gene lookup returns CDR1 MGHDK and CDR2 SYGVNS. Trimming removed 4 bases at V and 4 bases at J, with 7 bases between. CDR3 amino acids: CASSVGVTEAFF. In DNA, the CDR3 is TGTGCCAGCAGTGTGGGCGTCACTGAAGCTTTCTTT.

The rearrangement joins TRBV4-3 to TRBJ1-1; D remains ambiguous. Germline values: CDR1 LGHNA, CDR2 YSLEER. The CDR3 covers 17 residues. The V end lost 0 bases, the J end lost 1 base, and 15 bases lay between the germline ends. CDR3 sequence (DNA): TGCGCCAGCAGCCAAGATCGAGGAGTTCGACGGAACACTGAAGCTTTCTTT. Protein sequence: CASSQDRGVRRNTEAFF.

The sample holds many counts of this clonotype. The chain links TRBV4-3 to TRBJ1-2, with 7 bases fitting TRBD1. Germline V gives CDR1 LGHNA, CDR2 YSLEER. CDR3 length: 17 residues. V dropped 4 bases and J dropped 3; count of bases not matched to a gene: 14. In nucleotides, the CDR3 is TGCGCCAGCAGCCTAACTATTATCGACAGGGAATACTATGGCTACACCTTC. Protein sequence: CASSLTIIDREYYGYTF.

This clonotype was seen many times. The chain combines TRBV4-1 with TRBJ2-3; no definite D call. V dropped 3 bases and J dropped 2 bases, with 3 bases sitting between them. Germline V lookup: CDR1 MGHRA, CDR2 YSYEKL. The CDR3 runs 12 residues. DNA for the CDR3: TGCGCCAGCAGCCACGACACAGATACGCAGTATTTT. Amino acid sequence: CASSHDTDTQYF.

In this sample, this clonotype turned up a few times. The CDR3 here is CASSSGDGGENTEAFF. In nucleotides, the CDR3 is TGTGCCAGCAGTTCCGGGGACGGGGGGGAGAACACTGAAGCTTTCTTT. V gene TRBV6-5 combines with J gene TRBJ1-1; TRBD1 is a possible D gene (5 bases). Germline V lookup: CDR1 MNHEY, CDR2 SVGAGI. This CDR3 comprises 16 residues. Trimming removed 4 bases at V and 1 base at J, with 16 bases between.

With respect to this clonotype: Possible read error: a much larger clone is one base away. This chain connects TRBV28 to TRBJ1-1, with D unclear. The CDR3 sequence is 16 residues long. Germline CDR1 reads MDHEN; CDR2 reads SYDVKM. CDR3 amino acids: CASGFASDFMNTEAFF. For the CDR3, the DNA is TGTGCCAGCGGTTTCGCCAGCGACTTTATGAACACTGAAGCTTTCTTT.